Listed here are 6 T cell receptor beta chains from one sample, sequenced in a study of T cell repertoires in ileal Crohn's disease. Sequenced by immunoSEQ multiplex PCR; TCRdb stores in-frame clones only, minus some. Of more than 3,500 clones listed, about two thirds are singletons. Time point in this sample: neoterminal ileum biopsy at postoperative endoscopy, about 6 months after surgery. Specimen: ileal tissue. The receptors shown here come from an adult with Crohn's disease.

The chain is built from TRBV20-1 and TRBJ1-1; D gene uncertain. The ends were cut back, 3 bases at V and 5 bases at J, with 7 bases in the middle. This CDR3 is built from 11 residues. The germline V gene has CDR1 DFQATT and CDR2 SNEGSKA (reference sequence). The CDR3 DNA reads TGCAGTGCTAGGTTGCGTACTGAAGCTTTCTTT. It yields the protein CSARLRTEAFF.

This chain connects TRBV6-4 to TRBJ2-1; 9 bases map to TRBD2. Germline CDR1 reads MRHNA; CDR2 reads SNTAGT. The CDR3 consists of 15 residues. V trimming: 6 bases; J trimming: 4 bases; junction bases outside the gene matches: 7. For the CDR3, the DNA is TGTGCCAGCAGCCCTACTAGCGGGCAATACAATGAGCAGTTCTTC. As protein: CASSPTSGQYNEQFF.

The rearrangement uses TRBV5-6 and TRBJ2-5; D gene ambiguous. V was shortened by 2 bases and J by 1 base, with 6 bases between the two germline ends. The V gene's germline CDR1 is SGHDT and CDR2 YYEEEE. The CDR3 is made up of 13 amino acids. In DNA form, the CDR3 reads TGTGCCAGCAGCTTTTCCTCCCAAGAGACCCAGTACTTC. It translates to CASSFSSQETQYF.

V and J are TRBV11-2 and TRBJ1-2; 12 bases are a match to TRBD1. This CDR3 contains 14 residues. Trimming took 4 bases from V and 4 from J; bases not matched to a gene: 1. Germline CDR1 reads SGHAT; CDR2 reads FQNNGV. This CDR3 reads CASSSGQGAYGYTF. CDR3 sequence (DNA): TGTGCCAGCAGCTCGGGACAGGGGGCCTATGGCTACACCTTC.

This chain connects TRBV5-1 to TRBJ2-5; D is unclear. V was clipped by 6 bases and J by 0 bases, with 6 bases between them. The CDR3 has 12 amino acids. From germline, CDR1 is SGHRS and CDR2 YFSETQ. CDR3 nucleotide sequence: TGCGCCAGCACCTTTAACCAAGAGACCCAGTACTTC. Protein: CASTFNQETQYF. The full variable domain, in which reference TRBV5-1 and TRBJ2-5 provide the parts outside the CDR3, is KAGVTQTPRYLIKTRGQQVTLSCSPISGHRSVSWYQQTPGQGLQFLFEYFSETQRNKGNFPGRFSGRQFSNSRSEMNVSTLELGDSALYLCASTFNQETQYFGPGTRLLVL.

This rearrangement joins TRBV27 to TRBJ1-2, with 7 bases that match TRBD1. The CDR3 sequence is 13 residues long. Germline CDR1 is MNHEY and CDR2 is SMNVEV (reference sequence). V lost 8 bases to trimming and J lost 6 bases; unmatched junction nucleotides: 9. CDR3 sequence (DNA): TGTGCCAGCTCTAAGGGGGCGCTTGATGGCTACACCTTC. Encoded protein: CASSKGALDGYTF.